This TCR beta chain was recovered during a study of T cell repertoires in cytomegalovirus infection. About the research overall: Indications came from public TCR beta signatures; they pointed to CMV infection and to a matching HLA type. Study-wide results and caveats: CMV-specific TCR beta clonotypes restricted by HLA-C dominated the ex vivo response. The cumulative frequency of public TCR beta families distinguished individuals who carried CMV together with the relevant HLA.

Germline V CDR1 and CDR2: ENHRY, SYGVKD. The V segment lost 2 bases and the J segment 2 bases; nucleotides outside the gene matches: 2. The CDR3 contains 14 residues. A few counts support this clonotype. Its specificity is not known. TCRdb reanalysed the reads using MiXCR and keeps one entry per CDR3 protein. The sample consists of 310,000 or so distinct CDR3 sequences, about a sixth of them appearing once. This clonotype was sampled from a human donor in good health (CMV status not recorded). Some clones in this sample may be carry-over from other donors' samples. The gene calls are TRBV10-3 and TRBJ2-5; 7 bases map to TRBD2. Input material: PBMCs. The CDR3 sequence is CAISEAGVQETQYF. The CDR3, as DNA: TGTGCCATCAGTGAGGCGGGAGTACAAGAGACCCAGTACTTC.